Below, 10 T cell receptor beta chains from the same sample are listed, as sequenced in a study of T-cell memory formation after mild COVID-19. TCRdb reprocessed the 5' RACE reads via MiXCR and lists one record per CDR3 protein. The sample consists of around 320,000 distinct CDR3 sequences, just under 20% of them appearing once. The source material was PBMCs or a T cell subset sorted from them (not recorded which). These receptors came from a man aged 18 to 29 who had mild COVID-19 (a few samples of this study predate the infection). Cell type and time point are not known.

The rearrangement joins TRBV9 to TRBJ2-3, with 8 bases matching TRBD2. CDR1 is SGDLS and CDR2 is YYNGEE in the germline V gene. This CDR3 has 16 residues. V was pared by 4 bases and J by 2 bases, with 9 bases of the junction left unmatched. The CDR3 DNA reads as TGTGCCAGCAGCACCAGGGCGGGGGGATTCACAGATACGCAGTATTTT. Translated: CASSTRAGGFTDTQYF.

The rearrangement links TRBV13 to TRBJ1-1, with 8 bases fitting TRBD1. The CDR3 is 15 amino acids. The V and J ends lost 5 bases and 4 bases, in that order; junction bases with no gene match: 9. Germline CDR1 PRHDT, CDR2 FYEKMQ (reference sequence). The CDR3 sequence: CASSRTGRVGTEAFF. In nucleotides, the CDR3 is TGTGCCAGCAGCCGGACAGGGCGAGTGGGCACTGAAGCTTTCTTT.

This rearrangement joins TRBV6-5 to TRBJ2-3; D gene ambiguous. This CDR3 comprises 14 residues. V was pared by 5 bases and J by 5 bases, with 14 bases between. Germline loops: CDR1 MNHEY, CDR2 SVGAGI. CDR3 DNA: TGTGCCAGCAGTGACGGGCAAGTCGGAGATACGCAGTATTTT. This codes for CASSDGQVGDTQYF.

This clonotype turned up a few times. This chain uses TRBV6-2 or TRBV6-3 with TRBJ2-3; TRBD1 agrees at 12 bases. Germline V lookup: CDR1 MNHEY, CDR2 SVGEGT. This CDR3 has 18 residues. J lost 2 bases, V lost 2 bases, and 8 bases had no gene match. The CDR3 reads CASSYEPGQGASTDTQYF. CDR3 nucleotides: TGTGCCAGCAGTTACGAACCGGGACAGGGGGCCTCCACAGATACGCAGTATTTT.

In its sample, this clonotype was seen a few times. This chain uses TRBV5-1 with TRBJ2-1; 8 bases map to TRBD2. CDR1 and CDR2 (germline): SGHRS, YFSETQ. CDR3 size: 16 residues. V was pared by 0 bases and J by 8 bases, with 10 bases of the junction left unmatched. The CDR3 DNA is TGCGCCAGCAGCTTGGCCCCGGGGGGGGGTTTCGATGAGCAGTTCTTC. Translation gives CASSLAPGGGFDEQFF. Full variable domain (missing parts from reference TRBV5-1 and TRBJ2-1): KAGVTQTPRYLIKTRGQQVTLSCSPISGHRSVSWYQQTPGQGLQFLFEYFSETQRNKGNFPGRFSGRQFSNSRSEMNVSTLELGDSALYLCASSLAPGGGFDEQFFGPGTRLTVL.

This clonotype appeared a few times. This CDR3 reads CASSSSTGGGGEKLFF. CDR3 in DNA: TGTGCCAGCAGCTCCAGCACGGGAGGGGGGGGTGAAAAACTGTTTTTT. This chain uses TRBV7-2 with TRBJ1-4; perhaps TRBD1 as D (6 bases). V lost 4 bases and J lost 7, with 19 bases in between. Germline V gene lookup returns CDR1 SGHTA and CDR2 FQGNSA. The CDR3 loop spans 16 amino acids.

This clonotype appeared many times. A junction end diverges from the germline sequence, so it may reflect a read error. For the CDR3, the DNA is TGTGCCAGCAGTTTAGGTCTAGCGGGGGATACGCAGTATTTT. Residues: CASSLGLAGDTQYF. V gene TRBV7-2 combines with J gene TRBJ2-3; the match to TRBD2 covers 9 bases. Germline-derived CDR1 and CDR2 are SGHTA and FQGNSA. CDR3 length: 14 amino acids.

The J gene is TRBJ2-3, the V gene TRBV3-1; D remains unclear. V lost 2 bases, J lost 1 base, and 7 bases lay in between. The CDR3 spans 14 residues. Germline V gene sequence: CDR1 LGHDT, CDR2 YNNKEL (reference sequence). This chain's CDR3 is CASSQHPRTDTQYF. The CDR3 nucleotides are TGTGCCAGCAGCCAACACCCTCGCACAGATACGCAGTATTTT.

This clonotype showed up just a few times. The CDR3 coding sequence is TGTGCCAGCAGCCCTCGACAGCTTTTAAGCTATGGCTACACCTTC. It yields the protein CASSPRQLLSYGYTF. The chain recombines TRBV12-3 or TRBV12-4 with TRBJ1-2, with a tentative D call TRBD1 (5 bases). The CDR3 runs 15 residues. With 6 bases removed from V and 4 bases from J, the gap between germline ends came to 18 bases.

This clonotype was detected a few times. The V call is TRBV5-1, the J call TRBJ2-5; 9 bases agree with TRBD1. There are 16 residues in the CDR3. CDR1 is SGHRS, CDR2 YFSETQ, per germline. The ends lost 0 bases at V and 6 bases at J; junction bases unmatched: 9. In DNA form, the CDR3 reads TGCGCCAGCAGCTTGGAGGGGACAGGGTTTCATAAGACCCAGTACTTC. This encodes CASSLEGTGFHKTQYF. Looking up the rest from reference TRBV5-1 and TRBJ2-5 gives the full variable domain: KAGVTQTPRYLIKTRGQQVTLSCSPISGHRSVSWYQQTPGQGLQFLFEYFSETQRNKGNFPGRFSGRQFSNSRSEMNVSTLELGDSALYLCASSLEGTGFHKTQYFGPGTRLLVL.